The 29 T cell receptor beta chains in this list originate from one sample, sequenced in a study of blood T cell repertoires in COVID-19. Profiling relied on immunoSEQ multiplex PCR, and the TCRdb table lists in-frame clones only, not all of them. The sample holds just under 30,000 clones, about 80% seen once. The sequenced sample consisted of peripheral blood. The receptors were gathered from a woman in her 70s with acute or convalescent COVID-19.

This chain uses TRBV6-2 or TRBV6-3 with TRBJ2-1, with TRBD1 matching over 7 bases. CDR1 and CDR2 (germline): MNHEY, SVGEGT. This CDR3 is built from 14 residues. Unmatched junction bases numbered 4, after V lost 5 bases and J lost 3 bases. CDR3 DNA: TGTGCCAGCAGTCGACAGGGTGGCTACAATGAGCAGTTCTTC. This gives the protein CASSRQGGYNEQFF.

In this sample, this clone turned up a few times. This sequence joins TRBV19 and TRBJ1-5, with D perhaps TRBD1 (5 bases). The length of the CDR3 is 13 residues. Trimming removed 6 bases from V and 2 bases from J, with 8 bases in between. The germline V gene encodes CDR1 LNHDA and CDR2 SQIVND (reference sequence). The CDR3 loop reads CASRGRGNQPQHF. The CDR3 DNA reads TGTGCCAGTAGGGGCAGGGGCAATCAGCCCCAGCATTTT.

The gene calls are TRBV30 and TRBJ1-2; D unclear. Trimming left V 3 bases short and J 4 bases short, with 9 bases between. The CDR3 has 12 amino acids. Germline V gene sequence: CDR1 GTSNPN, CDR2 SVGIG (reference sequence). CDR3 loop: CAWRALSYGYTF. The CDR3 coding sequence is TGTGCCTGGAGAGCGCTCAGCTATGGCTACACCTTC.

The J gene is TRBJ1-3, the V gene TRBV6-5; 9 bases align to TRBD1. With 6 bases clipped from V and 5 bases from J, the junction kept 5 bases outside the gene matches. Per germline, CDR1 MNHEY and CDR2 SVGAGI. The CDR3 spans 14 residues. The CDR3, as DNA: TGTGCCAGCAGCAGGGACAGGGACAGAAACACCATATATTTT. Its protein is CASSRDRDRNTIYF.

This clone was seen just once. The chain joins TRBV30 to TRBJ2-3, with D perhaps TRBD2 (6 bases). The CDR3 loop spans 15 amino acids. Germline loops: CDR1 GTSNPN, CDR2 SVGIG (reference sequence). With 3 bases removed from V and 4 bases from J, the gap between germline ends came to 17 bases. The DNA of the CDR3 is TGTGCCTGGAGGGTTGAAGGACTACGCCCAGATACGCAGTATTTT. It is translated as CAWRVEGLRPDTQYF. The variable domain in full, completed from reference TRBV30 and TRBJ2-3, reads SQTIHQWPATLVQPVGSPLSLECTVEGTSNPNLYWYRQAAGRGLQLLFYSVGIGQISSEVPQNLSASRPQDRQFILSSKKLLLSDSGFYLCAWRVEGLRPDTQYFGPGTRLTVL.

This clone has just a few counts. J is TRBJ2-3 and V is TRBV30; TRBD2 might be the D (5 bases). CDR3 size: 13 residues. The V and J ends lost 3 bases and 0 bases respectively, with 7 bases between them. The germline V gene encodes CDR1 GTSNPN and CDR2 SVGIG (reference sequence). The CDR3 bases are TGTGCCTGGAGCGGAGGAAGCACAGATACGCAGTATTTT. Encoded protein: CAWSGGSTDTQYF.

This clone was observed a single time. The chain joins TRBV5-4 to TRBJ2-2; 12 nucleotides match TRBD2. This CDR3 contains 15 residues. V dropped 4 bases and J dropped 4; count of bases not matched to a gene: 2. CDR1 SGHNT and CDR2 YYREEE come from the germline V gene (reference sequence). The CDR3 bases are TGTGCCAGCAGCGTACTAGCGGGGGGCACCGGGGAGCTGTTTTTT. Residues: CASSVLAGGTGELFF.

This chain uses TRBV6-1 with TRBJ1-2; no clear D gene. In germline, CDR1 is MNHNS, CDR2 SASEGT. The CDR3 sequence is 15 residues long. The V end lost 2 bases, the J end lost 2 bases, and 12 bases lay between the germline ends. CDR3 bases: TGTGCCAGCAGTGAACCCTGGGGAGAAAACTATGGCTACACCTTC. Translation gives CASSEPWGENYGYTF.

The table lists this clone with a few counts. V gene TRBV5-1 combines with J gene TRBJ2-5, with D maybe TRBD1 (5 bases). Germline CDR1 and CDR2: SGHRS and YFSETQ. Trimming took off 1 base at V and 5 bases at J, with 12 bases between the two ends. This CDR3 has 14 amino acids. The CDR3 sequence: CASSLNTGRETQYF. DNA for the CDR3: TGCGCCAGCAGCTTGAACACAGGCAGGGAGACCCAGTACTTC.

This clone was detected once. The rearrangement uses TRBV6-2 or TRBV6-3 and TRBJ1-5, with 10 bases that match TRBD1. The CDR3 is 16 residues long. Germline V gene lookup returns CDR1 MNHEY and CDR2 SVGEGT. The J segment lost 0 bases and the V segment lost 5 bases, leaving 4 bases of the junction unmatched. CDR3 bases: TGTGCCAGCAGTCACCGGGACAGGGGTAGCAATCAGCCCCAGCATTTT. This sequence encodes CASSHRDRGSNQPQHF.

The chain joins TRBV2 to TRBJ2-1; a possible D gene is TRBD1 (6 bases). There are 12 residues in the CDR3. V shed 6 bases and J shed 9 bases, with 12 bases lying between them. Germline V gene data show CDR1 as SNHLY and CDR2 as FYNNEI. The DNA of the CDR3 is TGTGCCAGCAGCGGACAGAATCCTGAGCAGTTCTTC. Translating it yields CASSGQNPEQFF.

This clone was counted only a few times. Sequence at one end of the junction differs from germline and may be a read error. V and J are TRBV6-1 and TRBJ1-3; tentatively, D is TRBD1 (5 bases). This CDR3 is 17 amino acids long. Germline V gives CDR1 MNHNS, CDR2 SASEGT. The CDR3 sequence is CASSQARQGFGGNTIYF. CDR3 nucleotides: TGTGCCAGCAGTCAAGCACGCCAGGGTTTCGGTGGAAACACCATATATTTT.

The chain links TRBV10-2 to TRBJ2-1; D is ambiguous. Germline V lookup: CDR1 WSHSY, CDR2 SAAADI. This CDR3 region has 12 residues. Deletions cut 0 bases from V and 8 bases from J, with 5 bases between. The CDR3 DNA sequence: TGCGCCAGCAGTGAGTCGGGCCATGAGCAGTTCTTC. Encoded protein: CASSESGHEQFF.

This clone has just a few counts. The CDR3 region has the DNA TGTGCCAGCAAGGGACTTAAAGGGGTGGATGAGCAGTTCTTC. Translation: CASKGLKGVDEQFF. The chain carries TRBV28 and TRBJ2-1, with a weak D call TRBD2 (6 bases). V was cut by 7 bases and J by 8 bases, with 18 bases left in between. Germline lookup yields CDR1 MDHEN and CDR2 SYDVKM. CDR3 size: 14 residues.

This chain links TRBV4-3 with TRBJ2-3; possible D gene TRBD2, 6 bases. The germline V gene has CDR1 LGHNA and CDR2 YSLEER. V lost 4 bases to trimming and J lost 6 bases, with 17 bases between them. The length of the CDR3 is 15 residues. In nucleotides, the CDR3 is TGCGCCAGCAGCCCGAGCGGGCGCGGCGGGGATACGCAGTATTTT. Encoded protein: CASSPSGRGGDTQYF.

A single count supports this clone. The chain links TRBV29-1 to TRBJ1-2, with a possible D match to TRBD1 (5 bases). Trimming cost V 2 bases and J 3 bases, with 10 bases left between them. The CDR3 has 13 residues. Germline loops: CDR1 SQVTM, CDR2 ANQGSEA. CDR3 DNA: TGCAGCGTTGAATCCCGGGGGGACTATGGCTACACCTTC. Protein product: CSVESRGDYGYTF.

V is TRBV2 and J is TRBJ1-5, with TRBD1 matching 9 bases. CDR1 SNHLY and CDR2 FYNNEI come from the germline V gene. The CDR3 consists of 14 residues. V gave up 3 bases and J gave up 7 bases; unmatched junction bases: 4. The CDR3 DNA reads TGTGCCAGCAGTGAGGGACAGGGTCGCCAGCCCCAGCATTTT. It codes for CASSEGQGRQPQHF. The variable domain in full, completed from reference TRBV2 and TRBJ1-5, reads EPEVTQTPSHQVTQMGQEVILRCVPISNHLYFYWYRQILGQKVEFLVSFYNNEISEKSEIFDDQFSVERPDGSNFTLKIRSTKLEDSAMYFCASSEGQGRQPQHFGDGTRLSIL.

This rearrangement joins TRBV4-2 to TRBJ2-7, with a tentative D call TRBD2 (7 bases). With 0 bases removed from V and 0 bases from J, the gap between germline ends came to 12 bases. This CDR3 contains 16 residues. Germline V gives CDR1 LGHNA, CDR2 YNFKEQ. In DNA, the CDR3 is TGTGCCAGCAGCCAAGAGGGGGGGGCCCCCTCCTACGAGCAGTACTTC. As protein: CASSQEGGAPSYEQYF.

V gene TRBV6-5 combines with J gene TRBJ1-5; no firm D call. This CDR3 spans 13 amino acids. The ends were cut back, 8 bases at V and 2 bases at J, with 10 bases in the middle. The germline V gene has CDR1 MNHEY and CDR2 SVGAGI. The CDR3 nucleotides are TGTGCCAGCGGAGAGATGGGCAATCAGCCCCAGCATTTT. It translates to CASGEMGNQPQHF.

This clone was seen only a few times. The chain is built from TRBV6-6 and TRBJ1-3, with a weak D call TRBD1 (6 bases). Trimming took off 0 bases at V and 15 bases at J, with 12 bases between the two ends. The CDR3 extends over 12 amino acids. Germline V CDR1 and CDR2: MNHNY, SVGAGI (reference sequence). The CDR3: CASSYSTSGAYF. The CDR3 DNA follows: TGTGCCAGCAGTTACTCTACCTCAGGGGCATATTTT.

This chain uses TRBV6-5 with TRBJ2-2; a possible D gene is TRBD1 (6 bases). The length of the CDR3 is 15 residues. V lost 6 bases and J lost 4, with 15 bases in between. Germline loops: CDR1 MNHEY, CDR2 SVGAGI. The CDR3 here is CASRGAGISTGELFF. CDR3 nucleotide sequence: TGTGCCAGCAGGGGGGCAGGGATTTCCACCGGGGAGCTGTTTTTT.

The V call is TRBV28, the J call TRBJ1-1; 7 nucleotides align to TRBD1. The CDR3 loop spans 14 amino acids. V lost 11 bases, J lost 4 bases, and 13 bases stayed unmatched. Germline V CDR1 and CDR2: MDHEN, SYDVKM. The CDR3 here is CACGAGGLGTEAFF. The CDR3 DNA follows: TGTGCCTGCGGTGCAGGGGGGTTGGGCACTGAAGCTTTCTTT.

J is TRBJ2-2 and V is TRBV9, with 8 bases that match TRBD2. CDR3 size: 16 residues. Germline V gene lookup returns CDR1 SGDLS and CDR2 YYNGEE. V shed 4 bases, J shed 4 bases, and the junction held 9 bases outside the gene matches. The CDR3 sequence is CASSSRGGSGTGELFF. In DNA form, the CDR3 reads TGTGCCAGCAGCTCTCGCGGGGGGTCGGGCACCGGGGAGCTGTTTTTT.

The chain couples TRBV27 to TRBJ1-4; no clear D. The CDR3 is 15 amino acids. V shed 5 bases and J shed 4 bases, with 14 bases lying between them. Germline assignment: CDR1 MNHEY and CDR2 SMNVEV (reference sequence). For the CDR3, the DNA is TGTGCCAGCAGTAGAGTTTTGGGGAGTAATGAAAAACTGTTTTTT. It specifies CASSRVLGSNEKLFF.

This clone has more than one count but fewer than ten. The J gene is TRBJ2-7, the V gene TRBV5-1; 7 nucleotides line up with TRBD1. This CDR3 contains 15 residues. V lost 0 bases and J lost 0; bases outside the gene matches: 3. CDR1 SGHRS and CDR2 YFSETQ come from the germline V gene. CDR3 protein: CASSLEQGSSYEQYF. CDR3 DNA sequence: TGCGCCAGCAGCTTGGAACAGGGGAGCTCCTACGAGCAGTACTTC.

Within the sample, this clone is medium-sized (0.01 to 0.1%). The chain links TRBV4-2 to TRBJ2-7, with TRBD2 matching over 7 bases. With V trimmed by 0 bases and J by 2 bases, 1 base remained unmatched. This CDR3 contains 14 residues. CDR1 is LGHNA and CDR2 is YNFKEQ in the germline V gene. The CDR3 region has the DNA TGTGCCAGCAGCCAAGAAGGACTAGCCTACGAGCAGTACTTC. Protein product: CASSQEGLAYEQYF.

The CDR3 here is CASSELAGAGYEQYF. Written as DNA, the CDR3 is TGTGCCAGCAGCGAACTAGCGGGAGCTGGCTACGAGCAGTACTTC. The chain links TRBV2 to TRBJ2-7; TRBD2 matches 11 bases. The ends lost 6 bases at V and 3 bases at J; junction bases unmatched: 7. This CDR3 is built from 15 residues. Germline CDR1 SNHLY, CDR2 FYNNEI. The full variable domain, completed using reference TRBV2 and TRBJ2-7, is EPEVTQTPSHQVTQMGQEVILRCVPISNHLYFYWYRQILGQKVEFLVSFYNNEISEKSEIFDDQFSVERPDGSNFTLKIRSTKLEDSAMYFCASSELAGAGYEQYFGPGTRLTVT.

The CDR3 DNA is TGTGCCAGCAGTCCTGGGGCGGACTATGGCTACACCTTC. Translation: CASSPGADYGYTF. The chain has TRBV6-5 and TRBJ1-2; D possibly corresponds to TRBD1 (5 bases). The CDR3 is 13 residues long. V was pared by 5 bases and J by 3 bases, with 10 bases between. Germline V CDR1 and CDR2: MNHEY, SVGAGI.

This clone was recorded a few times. CDR3 sequence: CTSSLEGGRRETQYF. CDR3 nucleotide sequence: TGCACCAGCAGCCTCGAAGGAGGGAGACGGGAGACCCAGTACTTC. V gene TRBV1 combines with J gene TRBJ2-5; TRBD2, the D gene given by the table, was not confirmed from the DNA. TRBV1 is assigned pseudogene status. The CDR3 consists of 15 residues.